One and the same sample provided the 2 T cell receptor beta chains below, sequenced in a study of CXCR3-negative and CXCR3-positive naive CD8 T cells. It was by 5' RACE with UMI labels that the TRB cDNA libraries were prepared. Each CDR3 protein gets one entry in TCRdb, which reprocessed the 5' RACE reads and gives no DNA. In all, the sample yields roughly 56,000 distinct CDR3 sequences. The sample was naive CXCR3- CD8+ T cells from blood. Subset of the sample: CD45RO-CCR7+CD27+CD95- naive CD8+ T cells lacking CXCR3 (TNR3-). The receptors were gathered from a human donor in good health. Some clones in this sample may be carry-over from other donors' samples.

The CDR3 spells CASSQEGEERGRFYEQYF. This chain uses TRBV4-2 with TRBJ2-7; lacking DNA, the TRBD2 call made by TCRdb goes unchecked. This CDR3 contains 18 residues. Germline CDR1 reads LGHNA; CDR2 reads YNFKEQ.

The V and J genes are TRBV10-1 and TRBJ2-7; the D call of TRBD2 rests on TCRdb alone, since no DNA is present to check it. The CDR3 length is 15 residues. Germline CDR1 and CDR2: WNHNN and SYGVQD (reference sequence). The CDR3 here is CASSPKRGEGYEQYF.